The table lists the clone carrying this T cell receptor (beta chain) with a few counts. This specimen comes from a study of blood T cell repertoires in COVID-19. J was trimmed by 1 base and V by 4 bases; bases with no gene match: 11. The CDR3 has 16 residues. The germline V gene encodes CDR1 SQVTM and CDR2 ANQGSEA. Method: immunoSEQ multiplex PCR; TCRdb's copy keeps in-frame clones and lacks some. The table includes around 190,000 clones, 86% detected once. The source of this sequence is a man between 40 and 49 years old with acute COVID-19. The sample taken for sequencing was PBMCs or T cells enriched from blood (not recorded which). The rearrangement uses TRBV29-1 and TRBJ1-1, with 8 bases fitting TRBD1. The CDR3, as DNA: TGCAGCGTTGCGGAGGACAGGGTACTCAGGAACACTGAAGCTTTCTTT. This codes for CSVAEDRVLRNTEAFF.